These T cell receptor beta chains were read from a single sample in a study of shared clonotypes between healthy human individuals. Generated by immunoSEQ multiplex PCR, the TCRdb table keeps only in-frame clones and is missing some. In the table there are about 2.4 million clones, more than 80% of which are singletons. Material for sequencing was naive CD4+ T cells sorted from blood. These receptor sequences come from a man younger than 35 in good health. Both conserved end residues are part of each CDR3. A D gene is named only where the DNA matches it firmly. Size is stated for part of the rows, as once, few or many counts, or as a class when the clone is expanded.

j_gene	d_gene	abundance	v_gene	CDR3aa	CDR3nt
TRBJ2-4	NA	NA	TRBV5-4	CASSLSNIQYF	TGTGCCAGCAGCTTGTCGAACATTCAGTACTTC
TRBJ1-1	NA	NA	TRBV18	CASSPLVGGILANTEAFF	TGTGCCAGCTCACCACTGGTAGGGGGAATTCTGGCGAACACTGAAGCTTTCTTT
TRBJ2-5	TRBD2	NA	TRBV7-2	CASSHGGGETQYF	TGTGCCAGCAGCCATGGGGGGGGAGAGACCCAGTACTTC
TRBJ1-5	NA	once	TRBV2	CASRYRDNNQPQHF	TGTGCCAGCAGATACCGGGACAACAATCAGCCCCAGCATTTT
TRBJ1-1	NA	NA	TRBV7-8	CASSLQGEGTEAFF	TGTGCCAGCAGCTTGCAGGGTGAGGGGACTGAAGCTTTCTTT
TRBJ2-5	TRBD2	NA	TRBV10-3	CAIRGTSGETQYF	TGTGCCATCAGAGGGACTAGCGGTGAGACCCAGTACTTC
TRBJ2-2	TRBD1	NA	TRBV5-1	CASSSTGGSDTGELFF	TGCGCCAGCAGCTCGACAGGGGGTTCGGACACCGGGGAGCTGTTTTTT
TRBJ1-2	NA	NA	TRBV5-4	CASSQRGPYGYTF	TGTGCCAGCAGCCAGCGGGGACCTTATGGCTACACCTTC
TRBJ2-2	NA	NA	TRBV6-5	CASSGRGTGELFF	TGTGCCAGCAGTGGGCGGGGCACCGGGGAGCTGTTTTTT
TRBJ1-1	NA	NA	TRBV5-1	CASSRAGLGNTEAFF	TGCGCCAGCAGCCGTGCAGGGCTAGGGAACACTGAAGCTTTCTTT
TRBJ2-7	NA	NA	TRBV5-1	CASSVDTFYEQYF	TGCGCCAGCAGCGTGGATACTTTTTACGAGCAGTACTTC
TRBJ2-1	TRBD2	NA	TRBV7-7	CASSPGPGLAGGRYNEQFF	TGTGCTAGCAGCCCAGGGCCGGGACTAGCGGGGGGGCGTTACAATGAGCAGTTCTTC
TRBJ2-7	NA	NA	TRBV28	CASSLIRGPYEQYF	TGTGCCAGCAGTTTAATTCGGGGGCCCTACGAGCAGTACTTC
TRBJ2-1	NA	NA	TRBV19	CASRGQSKLSGLFDNNEQFF	TGTGCCAGCCGGGGGCAGAGTAAGTTGTCAGGACTCTTCGATAACAATGAGCAGTTCTTC
TRBJ2-7	NA	NA	TRBV5-1	CASSPEGGVPWYEQYF	TGCGCCAGCAGCCCGGAGGGCGGGGTACCCTGGTACGAGCAGTACTTC
TRBJ1-1	NA	NA	TRBV5-5	CASSLKGLNTEAFF	TGTGCCAGCAGCTTAAAGGGACTGAACACTGAAGCTTTCTTT
TRBJ1-5	NA	NA	TRBV4-1	CASSQEGAGNQPQHF	TGCGCCAGCAGCCAAGAAGGGGCTGGCAATCAGCCCCAGCATTTT
TRBJ2-4	NA	NA	TRBV6-4	CASIRQGILAKNIQYF	TGTGCCAGCATCCGGCAGGGGATTTTAGCCAAAAACATTCAGTACTTC
TRBJ2-7	NA	NA	TRBV7-9	CASSSLDSTLSYEQYF	TGTGCCAGCAGCTCCCTGGACAGTACCCTCTCCTACGAGCAGTACTTC
TRBJ2-2	NA	NA	TRBV7-2	CASSLEGTGELFF	TGTGCCAGCAGCTTAGAAGGTACCGGGGAGCTGTTTTTT
TRBJ2-1	NA	NA	TRBV10-1	CASSESGAPNNEQFF	TGCGCCAGCAGTGAGAGTGGGGCACCCAACAATGAGCAGTTCTTC
TRBJ2-7	TRBD1	once	TRBV5-1	CASSSWTGGNYEQYF	TGCGCCAGCAGCTCGTGGACAGGGGGTAACTACGAGCAGTACTTC
TRBJ2-4	NA	NA	TRBV5-1	CASRAESKNIQYF	TGCGCCAGCAGAGCAGAGTCCAAAAACATTCAGTACTTC
TRBJ2-1	TRBD1	NA	TRBV7-2	CASSPGQIYNEQFF	TGTGCCAGCAGTCCGGGACAGATTTACAATGAGCAGTTCTTC
TRBJ2-1	TRBD2	once	TRBV7-9	CASSLAGESGAQFF	TGTGCCAGCAGCTTAGCAGGTGAGAGCGGGGCGCAGTTCTTC
TRBJ1-5	NA	NA	TRBV28	CASRWGHGSNQPQHF	TGTGCCAGCAGATGGGGCCACGGGAGCAATCAGCCCCAGCATTTT
TRBJ2-7	NA	NA	TRBV7-2	CASSLRSGSISYEQYF	TGTGCCAGCAGCTTAAGGTCCGGTTCGATCTCCTACGAGCAGTACTTC
TRBJ2-2	NA	once	TRBV6-6	CASSYSPTGELFF	TGTGCCAGCAGTTACTCGCCCACCGGGGAGCTGTTTTTT
TRBJ1-2	NA	NA	TRBV18	CASSPGGDYGYTF	TGTGCCAGCTCACCAGGGGGAGACTATGGCTACACCTTC
TRBJ2-3	NA	NA	TRBV9	CASSVGGRAGRDTQYF	TGTGCCAGCAGCGTAGGTGGCCGGGCCGGCAGAGATACGCAGTATTTT
TRBJ2-7	TRBD1	NA	TRBV6-5	CASSRGQRQYEQYF	TGTGCCAGCAGTAGGGGACAGCGACAATACGAGCAGTACTTC
TRBJ1-6	NA	NA	TRBV12-2	CASRSDSTGFAGSPLHF	TGTGCAAGTCGCTCAGATTCAACAGGCTTTGCGGGTTCACCCCTCCACTTT
TRBJ1-2	NA	NA	TRBV9	CASSSTNSGGDYGYTF	TGTGCCAGCAGCTCCACAAATAGTGGGGGAGACTATGGCTACACCTTC
TRBJ2-2	NA	NA	TRBV23-1	CASSHPGCGELFF	TGCGCCAGCAGCCACCCTGGGTGCGGGGAGCTGTTTTTT